This passage covers 10 T cell receptor beta chains from one sample sequenced in a study of T-cell memory formation after mild COVID-19 (dated by TCRdb to the early 2020s). Libraries were prepared through 5' RACE. The listed sequencing device is Illumina NovaSeq 6000. In TCRdb, the public reads were trimmed at Q25 with fastp and aligned with MiXCR, with productive beta chains retained. CDR3 protein duplicates are merged, each entry listing the most common genes and DNA. Within this sample are about 14,000 distinct CDR3 sequences, with about 16% of them counted one time only. The leading ten clones occupy around 50% of the sample. The sample comprised PBMCs or a T cell subset sorted from them (not recorded which). These receptors all come from a man between 18 and 35 years old who had mild COVID-19 (a few samples of this study predate the infection). The sample titles of this study are shuffled in the database, so cell type and time point are left out; the donor was told from shared clones.

This clonotype was seen more than once but under ten times. For the CDR3, the DNA is TGTGCCAGCAGTTACTTAGGACACCTAAGCTCCTATAATTCACCCCTCCACTTT. Its translation: CASSYLGHLSSYNSPLHF. V gene TRBV6-6 combines with J gene TRBJ1-6; possible D gene TRBD1, 5 bases. Trimming pared 1 base from V and 0 bases from J, leaving 13 bases between. Germline-derived CDR1 and CDR2 are MNHNY and SVGAGI (reference sequence). This CDR3 spans 18 amino acids.

This clonotype was seen a few times. The chain uses TRBV5-1 and TRBJ2-2; no definite D call. The germline V and J ends were trimmed by 5 bases and 4 bases, with 3 bases remaining between them. The CDR3 covers 11 residues. From germline, CDR1 is SGHRS and CDR2 YFSETQ. The CDR3: CASRTTGELFF. The DNA of the CDR3 is TGCGCCAGCAGGACCACCGGGGAGCTGTTTTTT.

V gene TRBV7-6 combines with J gene TRBJ1-4; D remains ambiguous. V was pared by 3 bases and J by 8 bases, with 10 bases between. This CDR3 has 13 amino acids. Germline assignment: CDR1 SGHVS and CDR2 FNYEAQ. This CDR3 is CASSLRVQEKLFF. CDR3 DNA sequence: TGTGCCAGCAGCTTGAGGGTGCAAGAAAAACTGTTTTTT.

This clonotype was recorded a few times. The V gene is TRBV18, the J gene TRBJ1-1, with TRBD1 as a possible D gene (5 bases). V was shortened by 3 bases and J by 1 base, with 9 bases between the two germline ends. Germline loops: CDR1 KGHSH, CDR2 LQKENI. This CDR3 contains 14 residues. The CDR3 is CASSPQGENTEAFF. As DNA, the CDR3 is TGTGCCAGCTCACCTCAGGGAGAGAACACTGAAGCTTTCTTT.

This clonotype was observed at least ten times. This chain joins TRBV4-1 and TRBJ1-5, with D possibly matching TRBD1 (5 bases). Trimming removed 1 base from V and 9 bases from J, with 13 bases in between. The CDR3 spans 14 residues. The germline gives CDR1 MGHRA, CDR2 YSYEKL. The CDR3 is CASSQVLGGLPQHF. The CDR3 nucleotides read TGCGCCAGCAGCCAAGTGTTGGGGGGATTGCCCCAGCATTTT.

The rearrangement uses TRBV20-1 and TRBJ2-3; tentative D call: TRBD2 (6 bases). Looked up from germline, CDR1 is DFQATT and CDR2 is SNEGSKA (reference sequence). With 5 bases removed from V and 1 base from J, the gap between germline ends came to 16 bases. The CDR3 has 15 amino acids. The CDR3 DNA follows: TGCAGTGCTCCAAATCCCTCTAGCGGCACAGATACGCAGTATTTT. Translated, it gives CSAPNPSSGTDTQYF.

In its sample, this clonotype was seen many times. This sequence joins TRBV4-1 and TRBJ2-2, with D perhaps TRBD2 (6 bases). Trimming cost V 4 bases and J 0 bases, with 12 bases left between them. The CDR3 consists of 16 residues. Germline CDR1 MGHRA, CDR2 YSYEKL. The CDR3 loop reads CASSLLAIANTGELFF. For the CDR3, the DNA is TGCGCCAGCAGCCTCCTAGCGATCGCGAACACCGGGGAGCTGTTTTTT.

The sample holds many counts of this clonotype. The chain couples TRBV19 to TRBJ2-7; D remains unclear. CDR1 is LNHDA, CDR2 SQIVND, per germline (reference sequence). V gave up 5 bases and J gave up 3 bases, with 8 bases separating them. CDR3 size: 12 residues. The DNA for the CDR3 is TGTGCCAGTAGTGACCAGAACTACGAGCAGTACTTC. Amino acids: CASSDQNYEQYF.

The rearrangement links TRBV3-1 to TRBJ2-6, with a possible D match to TRBD1 (6 bases). Trimming pared 4 bases from V and 2 bases from J, leaving 21 bases between. Germline V gene sequence: CDR1 LGHDT, CDR2 YNNKEL (reference sequence). The CDR3 consists of 19 residues. CDR3 bases: TGTGCCAGCAGCCCAACCCATCGTTTAACAGGGACTGGGGCCAACGTCCTGACTTTC. Its translation: CASSPTHRLTGTGANVLTF.

The chain is built from TRBV6-6 and TRBJ2-2; the D gene is possibly TRBD2 (6 bases). Germline-derived CDR1 and CDR2 are MNHNY and SVGAGI (reference sequence). CDR3 length: 15 residues. The V gene lost 11 bases and the J gene lost 5 bases, with 21 bases spanning the gap. The CDR3 here is CAGLKEGKGTGELFF. CDR3 DNA sequence: TGTGCCGGTCTAAAGGAGGGGAAAGGGACCGGGGAGCTGTTTTTT.